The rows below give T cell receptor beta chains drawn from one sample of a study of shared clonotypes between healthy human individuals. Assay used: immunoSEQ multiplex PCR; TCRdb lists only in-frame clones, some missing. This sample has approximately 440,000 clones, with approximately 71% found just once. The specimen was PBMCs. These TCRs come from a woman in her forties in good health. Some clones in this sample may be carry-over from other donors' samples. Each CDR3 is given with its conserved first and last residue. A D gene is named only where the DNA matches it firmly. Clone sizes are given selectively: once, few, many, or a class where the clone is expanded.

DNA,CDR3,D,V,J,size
TGTGCCATTCGAGGGGAGGGGTCGTACGAGCAGTACTTC,CAIRGEGSYEQYF,TRBD2,TRBV10-3,TRBJ2-7,-
TGTGCCAGCACCAAGGAGACGGGTCTCTCTGGGGAGCTGTTTTTT,CASTKETGLSGELFF,-,TRBV11-2,TRBJ2-2,-
TGTGCCAGCAGTTTTGTGGGCAGGGGACGAGATCAGCCCCAGCATTTT,CASSFVGRGRDQPQHF,-,TRBV28,TRBJ1-5,-
TGTGCCTGGAGTAACTCCCGGGGGGCTGGGGCCAACGTCCTGACTTTC,CAWSNSRGAGANVLTF,TRBD2,TRBV30,TRBJ2-6,-
TGTGCCAGCAGCGTAGGCGGACTCACCAGCCGCTACGAGCAGTACTTC,CASSVGGLTSRYEQYF,-,TRBV9,TRBJ2-7,-
TGTGCCAGCAGTGTCCGGGGGGGGACCTATGGCTACACCTTC,CASSVRGGTYGYTF,-,TRBV28,TRBJ1-2,-
TGCGCCAGCAGTGACCTTCCCGGGACTAGCAGCCAGTATGTGTACGAGCAGTACTTC,CASSDLPGTSSQYVYEQYF,TRBD2,TRBV10-2,TRBJ2-7,-
TGTGCCAGCAGTTTGGATAGCGAGGGGTTAACTGAGCAGTTCTTC,CASSLDSEGLTEQFF,-,TRBV28,TRBJ2-1,-
TGCGCCAGCAGCCTACTGGGAGCGGGGGGGCCTCAAGAGACCCAGTACTTC,CASSLLGAGGPQETQYF,TRBD2,TRBV4-3,TRBJ2-5,-
TGTGCCCGGAGCCCCTTGGGACAGGGCAATCAGCCCCAGCATTTT,CARSPLGQGNQPQHF,TRBD1,TRBV30,TRBJ1-5,-
TGTGCCAGCAGCGAGGCTAACTCCTACGAGCAGTACTTC,CASSEANSYEQYF,-,TRBV9,TRBJ2-7,-
TGCAGCGTTGTAGGGCAGGGTTACTACGAGCAGTACTTC,CSVVGQGYYEQYF,-,TRBV29-1,TRBJ2-7,-
TGCGCCAGCAGCTGGCGGGACAGGGGGTTAGCTTCTACGGAAAAACTGTTTTTT,CASSWRDRGLASTEKLFF,TRBD1,TRBV5-1,TRBJ1-4,-
TGCGCCAGCAGCTACGCCGGGACTAGCGGGAGAGAGACCCAGTACTTC,CASSYAGTSGRETQYF,TRBD2,TRBV5-1,TRBJ2-5,-
TGTGCCAGCAAGAATCCGGCTAGCGATGAGCAGTTCTTC,CASKNPASDEQFF,-,TRBV25-1,TRBJ2-1,once
TGTGCCAGCAGGGACAGGGGGCAAAACACCATATATTTT,CASRDRGQNTIYF,TRBD1,TRBV28,TRBJ1-3,many
TGTGCCACCAGCACTCGGAGACAGGCGGAGACCCAGTACTTC,CATSTRRQAETQYF,-,TRBV15,TRBJ2-5,-
TGTGCCAGCACTAACGGGGGCAAGACCTCCTACAATGAGCAGTTCTTC,CASTNGGKTSYNEQFF,-,TRBV6-4,TRBJ2-1,-
TGCGCCAGCAGCACACAGGGGACTGAAGCTTTCTTT,CASSTQGTEAFF,TRBD1,TRBV5-1,TRBJ1-1,-
TGTGCCACCAGCAGAGATCTGGGGTCCACCAGGGGTAACATTCAGTACTTC,CATSRDLGSTRGNIQYF,-,TRBV15,TRBJ2-4,-
TGCGCCAGCAGCCACCGCGAGGATAGGGAGCAGTACTTC,CASSHREDREQYF,-,TRBV4-1,TRBJ2-7,-
TGTGCCAGCAGCGTGCGTTGGAATCAGCCCCAGCATTTT,CASSVRWNQPQHF,-,TRBV27,TRBJ1-5,many
TGTGCCAGCAGCAAAGACGCTAGCGGGAGCTACAATGAGCAGTTCTTC,CASSKDASGSYNEQFF,-,TRBV21-1,TRBJ2-1,-
TGTGCCAGCATGGCAGGGGGCCCCTACGAGCAGTACTTC,CASMAGGPYEQYF,TRBD1,TRBV28,TRBJ2-7,-
TGTGCCAGCAGCTCCCACCGGGACAGGGGTATCGTTACCTACGAGCAGTACTTC,CASSSHRDRGIVTYEQYF,TRBD1,TRBV5-6,TRBJ2-7,-
TGTGCCAGCAGCTTAAGGTCAGGGGGGTACACTGAAGCTTTCTTT,CASSLRSGGYTEAFF,TRBD1,TRBV7-3,TRBJ1-1,-
TGTGCCTGGACCCGGGACAGGGGTGTTCAGCCCCAGCATTTT,CAWTRDRGVQPQHF,TRBD1,TRBV30,TRBJ1-5,-
TGTGCCAGCAGCTTCACTTCGCAGGGAGCGCAGTATTTT,CASSFTSQGAQYF,-,TRBV7-9,TRBJ2-3,-
TGTGCCAGCAGTTACTCGGGCGGGAGCTACGAGCAGTACTTC,CASSYSGGSYEQYF,TRBD2,TRBV6-5,TRBJ2-7,many
TGCGCCAGCAGCTTGAGCGGACAGACCTACGAGCAGTACTTC,CASSLSGQTYEQYF,-,TRBV5-1,TRBJ2-7,-
TGTGCCAGCAGCTTCAGGAGGAGGAATGAGCAGTTCTTC,CASSFRRRNEQFF,-,TRBV7-8,TRBJ2-1,few
TGTGCCAGCAGCTTAAGTGTCGGGACAGGGCTTTACGAGCAGTACTTC,CASSLSVGTGLYEQYF,TRBD1,TRBV11-2,TRBJ2-7,-
TGTGCCACCAGCAGGGGGGAGACAGCGAACACTGAAGCTTTCTTT,CATSRGETANTEAFF,-,TRBV15,TRBJ1-1,-
TGTGCCAGCAGCTGGAGCTGGGGAACAGATACGCAGTATTTT,CASSWSWGTDTQYF,-,TRBV5-8,TRBJ2-3,-
TGTGCCAGCAGCTCTTCCTTTCATCTAAACTATGGCTACACCTTC,CASSSSFHLNYGYTF,-,TRBV9,TRBJ1-2,-
TGTGCCACCAGCAGAGACGGAACCTATGGCTACACCTTC,CATSRDGTYGYTF,-,TRBV15,TRBJ1-2,-
TGTGCCAGCAGCGTAGGTGGGGGGAGTGGCGATACGCAGTATTTT,CASSVGGGSGDTQYF,-,TRBV9,TRBJ2-3,-